A single sample is the source of the 22 T cell receptor beta chains below, sequenced in a study of T cell changes during pregnancy in multiple sclerosis. Measured with immunoSEQ multiplex PCR; TCRdb has only the in-frame clones, and not every one. Among just under 20,000 clones listed, 80% to 90% were seen once. Sample: CD8+ T cells from peripheral blood mononuclear cells, taken in the second trimester of pregnancy. These receptors came from a female donor in good health, enrolled as a control in a pregnancy study.

This chain joins TRBV9 and TRBJ2-7; 9 bases match TRBD1. The germline V gene encodes CDR1 SGDLS and CDR2 YYNGEE. The trim removed 7 bases at V and 5 bases at J, leaving 4 bases unmatched. This CDR3 is built from 12 residues. CDR3 in amino acids: CASGDRVNEQYF. The CDR3 nucleotides read TGTGCCAGCGGGGACAGGGTAAACGAGCAGTACTTC.

The V and J genes are TRBV6-1 and TRBJ2-2; D unresolved. The CDR3 has 11 amino acids. Trimming pared 6 bases from V and 5 bases from J, leaving 4 bases between. Germline V gene sequence: CDR1 MNHNS, CDR2 SASEGT. In DNA, the CDR3 is TGTGCCAGCAGATCGACCGGGGAGCTGTTTTTT. Its translation: CASRSTGELFF.

The rearrangement uses TRBV7-3 and TRBJ2-1; TRBD2 matches at 8 bases. Germline CDR1 is SGHTA and CDR2 is FQGTGA. CDR3 length: 16 residues. The V and J ends lost 1 base and 4 bases, in that order; junction bases with no gene match: 6. The CDR3 sequence: CASSLMGSGEYNEQFF. The CDR3 DNA is TGTGCCAGCAGCTTAATGGGTAGCGGGGAGTACAATGAGCAGTTCTTC. The full variable domain, with the rest looked up from reference TRBV7-3 and TRBJ2-1, is GAGVSQTPSNKVTEKGKYVELRCDPISGHTALYWYRQSLGQGPEFLIYFQGTGAADDSGLPNDRFFAVRPEGSVSTLKIQRTERGDSAVYLCASSLMGSGEYNEQFFGPGTRLTVL.

The chain recombines TRBV5-1 with TRBJ2-3; D might be TRBD1 (5 bases). Trimming left V 2 bases short and J 0 bases short, with 16 bases between. CDR3 length: 17 amino acids. Per the germline V gene, CDR1 is SGHRS and CDR2 is YFSETQ. This CDR3 is CASSLPQGFRSTDTQYF. The CDR3, as DNA: TGCGCCAGCAGCTTACCGCAGGGTTTCAGGAGCACAGATACGCAGTATTTT.

This rearrangement joins TRBV9 to TRBJ2-1; D perhaps matches TRBD2 (5 bases). The length of the CDR3 is 14 residues. Germline CDR1 SGDLS, CDR2 YYNGEE. Trimming removed 6 bases at V and 7 bases at J, with 17 bases between. The CDR3 spells CASTGSGDRNEQFF. CDR3 nucleotides: TGTGCCAGCACGGGGAGCGGAGATAGGAATGAGCAGTTCTTC.

The chain joins TRBV6-4 to TRBJ2-3; tentative D call: TRBD2 (5 bases). Germline V gene data show CDR1 as MRHNA and CDR2 as SNTAGT. The CDR3 covers 14 residues. The V gene lost 3 bases and the J gene lost 2 bases, with 9 bases spanning the gap. Here the CDR3 reads CASSETRDTDTQYF. In nucleotides, the CDR3 is TGTGCCAGCAGTGAGACGAGGGACACAGATACGCAGTATTTT.

This chain joins TRBV5-1 and TRBJ2-1, with a possible D match to TRBD2 (6 bases). The CDR3 consists of 12 residues. Trimming took off 4 bases at V and 9 bases at J, with 11 bases between the two ends. Germline values: CDR1 SGHRS, CDR2 YFSETQ. The CDR3 bases are TGCGCCAGCAGCCGCCGGGGAGGTGAGCAGTTCTTC. Its protein product is CASSRRGGEQFF.

The V call is TRBV19, the J call TRBJ2-2; maybe TRBD1 (6 bases). Germline values: CDR1 LNHDA, CDR2 SQIVND (reference sequence). The CDR3 consists of 16 residues. The V gene lost 4 bases and the J gene lost 3 bases, with 15 bases spanning the gap. The CDR3 DNA reads TGTGCCAGTAGTACTATGGGGGCCCAGGACACCGGGGAGCTGTTTTTT. Its protein product is CASSTMGAQDTGELFF.

The rearrangement links TRBV5-6 to TRBJ2-7, with TRBD1 as a possible D gene (7 bases). Germline V gene sequence: CDR1 SGHDT, CDR2 YYEEEE. V shed 3 bases and J shed 2 bases, with 15 bases lying between them. This CDR3 contains 15 residues. The CDR3 here is CASSSSGRGAYEQYF. CDR3 DNA sequence: TGTGCCAGCAGCTCATCGGGCAGGGGGGCCTACGAGCAGTACTTC.

The chain carries TRBV11-2 and TRBJ2-7; D is perhaps TRBD1 (6 bases). V was clipped by 9 bases and J by 2 bases, with 11 bases between them. This CDR3 region has 12 residues. Germline V lookup: CDR1 SGHAT, CDR2 FQNNGV. The DNA of the CDR3 is TGTGCCAGTACGGGGACAACCTACGAGCAGTACTTC. Translation gives CASTGTTYEQYF.

The V and J genes are TRBV7-2 and TRBJ2-3; 7 nucleotides align to TRBD2. This CDR3 is built from 14 residues. Germline assignment: CDR1 SGHTA and CDR2 FQGNSA. V shed 0 bases and J 5 bases; nucleotides not matched to a gene: 2. The DNA for the CDR3 is TGTGCCAGCAGCTTAGCGGCGGGAGAAGATACGCAGTATTTT. It specifies CASSLAAGEDTQYF.

This chain joins TRBV10-3 and TRBJ2-3; D is uncertain. CDR1 and CDR2 from the germline V gene are ENHRY and SYGVKD. Trimming shortened V by 6 bases and J by 0 bases, and 16 bases separated the two germline ends. The CDR3 consists of 16 residues. The CDR3 sequence: CAISPVVAASTDTQYF. CDR3 nucleotides: TGTGCCATCAGCCCTGTGGTAGCAGCTAGCACAGATACGCAGTATTTT.

The chain combines TRBV7-8 with TRBJ2-1; perhaps TRBD1 as D (5 bases). CDR3 length: 14 amino acids. V was trimmed by 5 bases and J by 4 bases, leaving 12 bases between them. Germline-derived CDR1 and CDR2 are SGHVS and FQNEAQ. This CDR3 is CASSLIGAYNEQFF. Written as DNA, the CDR3 is TGTGCCAGCAGCCTAATTGGGGCGTACAATGAGCAGTTCTTC. The full variable domain, in which reference TRBV7-8 and TRBJ2-1 provide the parts outside the CDR3, is GAGVSQSPRYKVAKRGQDVALRCDPISGHVSLFWYQQALGQGPEFLTYFQNEAQLDKSGLPSDRFFAERPEGSVSTLKIQRTQQEDSAVYLCASSLIGAYNEQFFGPGTRLTVL.

This clone was recorded only once. The rearrangement links TRBV15 to TRBJ1-2, with 7 nucleotides matching TRBD1. After removal of 8 bases from V and 1 base from J, the junction contained 4 bases not matched to a gene. The CDR3 sequence is 13 residues long. Germline-derived CDR1 and CDR2 are LNHNV and YYDKDF (reference sequence). CDR3 coding DNA: TGTGCCACCGGGGACAGTCTTAACTATGGCTACACCTTC. Translated, it gives CATGDSLNYGYTF.

The chain joins TRBV7-9 to TRBJ2-1; tentatively, D is TRBD1 (7 bases). The V end lost 4 bases, the J end lost 2 bases, and 12 bases lay between the germline ends. Germline CDR1 reads SEHNR; CDR2 reads FQNEAQ (reference sequence). This CDR3 is built from 15 residues. CDR3 in amino acids: CASSSPGGTYNEQFF. As DNA, the CDR3 is TGTGCCAGCAGCTCTCCAGGGGGGACCTACAATGAGCAGTTCTTC. Full variable domain (remainder filled in from reference TRBV7-9 and TRBJ2-1): DTGVSQNPRHKITKRGQNVTFRCDPISEHNRLYWYRQTLGQGPEFLTYFQNEAQLEKSRLLSDRFSAERPKGSFSTLEIQRTEQGDSAMYLCASSSPGGTYNEQFFGPGTRLTVL.

V usage is TRBV27 and J usage is TRBJ2-1; the match to TRBD1 covers 10 bases. CDR1 MNHEY and CDR2 SMNVEV come from the germline V gene (reference sequence). V shed 5 bases, J shed 12 bases, and the junction held 19 bases outside the gene matches. This CDR3 contains 17 residues. The CDR3 DNA sequence: TGTGCCAGCAGTGCGTCTATTGGGGACAGGGGATCTATCGTGCAGTTCTTC. Translation gives CASSASIGDRGSIVQFF.

The rearrangement links TRBV6-4 to TRBJ2-1; D may be TRBD1 (6 bases). V was pared by 2 bases and J by 1 base, with 9 bases between. This CDR3 has 15 residues. From germline, CDR1 is MRHNA and CDR2 SNTAGT. CDR3 DNA: TGTGCCAGCAGTGACAGGGACAAGTCCTACAATGAGCAGTTCTTC. Amino acids: CASSDRDKSYNEQFF.

The rearrangement uses TRBV6-1 and TRBJ1-1; D remains ambiguous. Germline V gene sequence: CDR1 MNHNS, CDR2 SASEGT. There are 13 residues in the CDR3. V shed 6 bases and J shed 4 bases, with 12 bases lying between them. The chain's CDR3 is CASSKSGVTEAFF. CDR3 nucleotide sequence: TGTGCCAGCAGCAAAAGCGGGGTCACTGAAGCTTTCTTT.

The chain joins TRBV2 to TRBJ2-3; TRBD2 matches 12 bases. V lost 7 bases and J lost 0; bases outside the gene matches: 5. CDR1 and CDR2 from the germline V gene are SNHLY and FYNNEI. This CDR3 is built from 16 residues. The CDR3 DNA follows: TGTGCCAGCATTCCCGGGACTAGCGGGAGCACAGATACGCAGTATTTT. Translation: CASIPGTSGSTDTQYF.

The J gene is TRBJ2-1, the V gene TRBV7-6; a weak D match, TRBD2 (5 bases). The CDR3 has 17 amino acids. Trimming shortened V by 0 bases and J by 0 bases, and 12 bases separated the two germline ends. CDR1 and CDR2 from the germline V gene are SGHVS and FNYEAQ. The CDR3 spells CASSLAPWGVSYNEQFF. CDR3 DNA: TGTGCCAGCAGCTTAGCGCCTTGGGGAGTCTCCTACAATGAGCAGTTCTTC.

The chain couples TRBV12-5 to TRBJ2-1; D remains unclear. Trimming cost V 0 bases and J 8 bases, with 17 bases left between them. CDR3 length equals 16 residues. Germline V CDR1 and CDR2: LGHNT, FRNRAP. CDR3 nucleotide sequence: TGTGCTAGTGGTTTGGTACGGCGGAAAGATACGGATGAGCAGTTCTTC. Its translation is CASGLVRRKDTDEQFF.

This clone showed up just once. The CDR3, as DNA: TGTGCCAGCAGCTCGACAGGGTTTACTGAAGCTTTCTTT. The encoded protein is CASSSTGFTEAFF. The J gene is TRBJ1-1, the V gene TRBV5-4; 7 bases line up with TRBD1. CDR1 is SGHNT and CDR2 is YYREEE in the germline V gene (reference sequence). Losses at the gene ends were 3 bases for V and 5 bases for J; bases not matched to a gene: 4. This CDR3 has 13 amino acids.